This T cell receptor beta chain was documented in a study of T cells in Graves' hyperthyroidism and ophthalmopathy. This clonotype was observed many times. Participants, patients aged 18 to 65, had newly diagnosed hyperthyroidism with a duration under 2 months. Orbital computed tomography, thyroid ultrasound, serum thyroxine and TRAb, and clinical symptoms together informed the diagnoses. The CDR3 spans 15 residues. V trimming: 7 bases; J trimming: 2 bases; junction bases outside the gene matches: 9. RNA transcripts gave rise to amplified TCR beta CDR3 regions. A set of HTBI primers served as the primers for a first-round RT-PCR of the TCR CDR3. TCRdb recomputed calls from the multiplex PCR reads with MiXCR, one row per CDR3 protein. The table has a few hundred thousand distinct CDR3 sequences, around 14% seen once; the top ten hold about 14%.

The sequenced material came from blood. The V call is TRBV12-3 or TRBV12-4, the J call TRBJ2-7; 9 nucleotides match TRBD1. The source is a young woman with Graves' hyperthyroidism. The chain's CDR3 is CASMLTGGYTYEQYF. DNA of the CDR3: TGTGCCAGCATGCTAACAGGGGGCTATACCTACGAGCAGTACTTC.